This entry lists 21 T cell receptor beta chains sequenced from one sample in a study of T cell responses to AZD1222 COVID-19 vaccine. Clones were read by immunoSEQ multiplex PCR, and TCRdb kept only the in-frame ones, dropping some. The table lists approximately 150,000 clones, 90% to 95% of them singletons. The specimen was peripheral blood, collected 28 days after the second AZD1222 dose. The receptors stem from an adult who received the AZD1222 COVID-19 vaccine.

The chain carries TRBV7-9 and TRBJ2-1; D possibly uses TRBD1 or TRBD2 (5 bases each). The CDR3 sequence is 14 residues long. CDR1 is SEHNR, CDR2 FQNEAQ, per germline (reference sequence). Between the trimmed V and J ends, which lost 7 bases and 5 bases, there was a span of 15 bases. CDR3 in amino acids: CASTFRDGNNEQFF. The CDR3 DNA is TGTGCCAGCACCTTCCGGGACGGTAACAATGAGCAGTTCTTC. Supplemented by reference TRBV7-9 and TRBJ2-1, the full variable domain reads DTGVSQNPRHKITKRGQNVTFRCDPISEHNRLYWYRQTLGQGPEFLTYFQNEAQLEKSRLLSDRFSAERPKGSFSTLEIQRTEQGDSAMYLCASTFRDGNNEQFFGPGTRLTVL.

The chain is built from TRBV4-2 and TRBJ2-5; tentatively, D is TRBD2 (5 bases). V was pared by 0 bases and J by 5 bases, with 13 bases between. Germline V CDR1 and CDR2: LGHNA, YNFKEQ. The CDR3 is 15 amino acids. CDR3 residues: CASSQDEGSEETQYF. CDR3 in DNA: TGTGCCAGCAGCCAAGATGAGGGATCGGAGGAGACCCAGTACTTC.

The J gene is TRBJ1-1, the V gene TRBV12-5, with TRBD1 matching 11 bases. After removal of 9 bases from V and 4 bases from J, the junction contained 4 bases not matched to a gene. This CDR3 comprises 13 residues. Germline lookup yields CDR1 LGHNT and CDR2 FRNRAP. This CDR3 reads CARGDRGGTEAFF. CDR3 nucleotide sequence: TGTGCTAGGGGGGACAGGGGGGGCACTGAAGCTTTCTTT.

The CDR3 reads CASSLSGLGNQPQHF. DNA of the CDR3: TGTGCCAGCAGCTTATCGGGGCTAGGCAATCAGCCCCAGCATTTT. This chain uses TRBV7-9 with TRBJ1-5; possibly TRBD1 for D (5 bases). The CDR3 contains 15 residues. Trimming removed 2 bases from V and 2 bases from J, with 10 bases in between. Germline V gene lookup returns CDR1 SEHNR and CDR2 FQNEAQ (reference sequence).

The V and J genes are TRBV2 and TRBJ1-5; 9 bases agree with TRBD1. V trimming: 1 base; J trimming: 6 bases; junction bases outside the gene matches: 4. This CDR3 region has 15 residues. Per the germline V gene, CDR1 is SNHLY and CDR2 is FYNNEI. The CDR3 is CASSEGTGVFQPQHF. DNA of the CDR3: TGTGCCAGCAGTGAAGGGACAGGGGTTTTTCAGCCCCAGCATTTT.

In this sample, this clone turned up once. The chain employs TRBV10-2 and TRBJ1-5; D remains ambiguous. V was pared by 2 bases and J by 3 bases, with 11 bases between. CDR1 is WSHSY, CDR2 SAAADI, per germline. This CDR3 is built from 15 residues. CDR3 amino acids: CASSEGGSFNQPQHF. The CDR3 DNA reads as TGCGCCAGCAGTGAGGGTGGCAGTTTCAATCAGCCCCAGCATTTT.

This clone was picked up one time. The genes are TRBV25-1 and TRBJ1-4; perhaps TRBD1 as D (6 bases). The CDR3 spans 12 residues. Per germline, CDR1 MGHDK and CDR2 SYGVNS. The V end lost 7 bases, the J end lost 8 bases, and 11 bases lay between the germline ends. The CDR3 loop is CASKGDAEKLFF. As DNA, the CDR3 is TGTGCCAGCAAGGGGGATGCAGAAAAACTGTTTTTT.

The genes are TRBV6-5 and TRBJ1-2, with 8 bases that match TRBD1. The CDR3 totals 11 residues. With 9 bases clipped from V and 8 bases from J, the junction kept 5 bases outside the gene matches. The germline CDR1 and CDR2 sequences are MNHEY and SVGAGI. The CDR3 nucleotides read TGTGCCAGTAGACAGGGGACCGGCTACACCTTC. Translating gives CASRQGTGYTF.

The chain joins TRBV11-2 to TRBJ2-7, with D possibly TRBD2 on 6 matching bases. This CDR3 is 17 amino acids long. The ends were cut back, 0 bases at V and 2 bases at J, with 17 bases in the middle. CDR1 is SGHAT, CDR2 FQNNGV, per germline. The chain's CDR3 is CASSLERLEGTAYEQYF. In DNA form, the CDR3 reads TGTGCCAGCAGCTTAGAGAGACTGGAGGGCACGGCCTACGAGCAGTACTTC.

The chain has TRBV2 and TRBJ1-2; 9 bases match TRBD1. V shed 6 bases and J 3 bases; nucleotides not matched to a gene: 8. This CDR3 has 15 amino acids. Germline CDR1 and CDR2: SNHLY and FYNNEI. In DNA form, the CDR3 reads TGTGCCAGCAGGCAAAATACAGGGGGCCACTATGGCTACACCTTC. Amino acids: CASRQNTGGHYGYTF.

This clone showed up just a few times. CDR3: CASSQFNGDTQYF. The DNA for the CDR3 is TGTGCCAGCAGCCAATTCAACGGGGATACGCAGTATTTT. The rearrangement links TRBV3-1 (or the pseudogene TRBV3-2) to TRBJ2-3; D gene ambiguous. The CDR3 covers 13 residues. Looked up from germline, CDR1 is LGHDT and CDR2 is YNNKEL (reference sequence). Trimming pared 2 bases from V and 6 bases from J, leaving 9 bases between.

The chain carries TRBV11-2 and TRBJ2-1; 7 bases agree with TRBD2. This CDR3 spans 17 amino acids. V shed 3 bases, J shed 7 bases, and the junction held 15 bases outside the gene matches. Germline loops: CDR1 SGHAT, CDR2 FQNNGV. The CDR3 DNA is TGTGCCAGCAGCTTGCGACCAGCGGGGAGCGCGGGGAATGAGCAGTTCTTC. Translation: CASSLRPAGSAGNEQFF.

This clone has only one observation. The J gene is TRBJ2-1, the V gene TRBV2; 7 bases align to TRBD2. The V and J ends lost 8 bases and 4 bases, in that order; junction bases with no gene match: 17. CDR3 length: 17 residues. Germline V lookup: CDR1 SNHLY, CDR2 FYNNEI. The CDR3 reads CASVPNLSAGAYNEQFF. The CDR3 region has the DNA TGTGCCAGCGTCCCAAACCTTAGTGCGGGAGCATACAATGAGCAGTTCTTC.

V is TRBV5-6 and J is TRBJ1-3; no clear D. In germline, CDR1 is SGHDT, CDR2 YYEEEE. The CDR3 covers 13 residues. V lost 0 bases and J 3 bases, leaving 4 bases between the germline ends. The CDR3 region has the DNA TGTGCCAGCAGCTTGGCGGGTGGAAACACCATATATTTT. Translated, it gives CASSLAGGNTIYF.

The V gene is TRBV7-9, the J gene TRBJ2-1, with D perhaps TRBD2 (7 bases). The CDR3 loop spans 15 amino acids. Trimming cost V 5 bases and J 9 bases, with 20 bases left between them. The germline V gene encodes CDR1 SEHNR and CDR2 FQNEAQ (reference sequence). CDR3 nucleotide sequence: TGTGCCAGCAGCCAACTTGGCCGGGGGGCGGCTGAGCAGTTCTTC. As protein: CASSQLGRGAAEQFF.

DNA for the CDR3: TGTGCCAGCAGTGAAGTAGCGGGGGGGTTGCCCCAGTACTTC. This gives the protein CASSEVAGGLPQYF. The chain combines TRBV2 with TRBJ2-5, with 11 bases aligning to TRBD2. The CDR3 spans 14 residues. After removal of 1 base from V and 9 bases from J, the junction contained 4 bases not matched to a gene. Per the germline V gene, CDR1 is SNHLY and CDR2 is FYNNEI.

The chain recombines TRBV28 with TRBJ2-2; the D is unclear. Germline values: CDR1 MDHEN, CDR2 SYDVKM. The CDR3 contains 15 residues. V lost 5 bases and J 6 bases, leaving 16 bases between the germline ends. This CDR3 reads CASSIFSKRSGELFF. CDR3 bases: TGTGCCAGCAGTATATTCTCGAAGAGGTCCGGGGAGCTGTTTTTT.

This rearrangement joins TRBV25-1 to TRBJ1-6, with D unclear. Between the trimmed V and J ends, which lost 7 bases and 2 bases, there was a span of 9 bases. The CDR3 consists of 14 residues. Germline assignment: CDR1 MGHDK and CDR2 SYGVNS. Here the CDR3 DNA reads TGTGCCAGCAACCCAGAGACCTATAATTCACCCCTCCACTTT. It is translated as CASNPETYNSPLHF.

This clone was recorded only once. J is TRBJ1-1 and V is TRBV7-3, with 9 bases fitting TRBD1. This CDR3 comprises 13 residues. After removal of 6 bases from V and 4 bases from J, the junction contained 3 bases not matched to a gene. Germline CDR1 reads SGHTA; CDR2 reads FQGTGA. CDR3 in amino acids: CASSKTGGTEAFF. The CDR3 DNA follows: TGTGCCAGCAGTAAGACAGGGGGCACTGAAGCTTTCTTT.

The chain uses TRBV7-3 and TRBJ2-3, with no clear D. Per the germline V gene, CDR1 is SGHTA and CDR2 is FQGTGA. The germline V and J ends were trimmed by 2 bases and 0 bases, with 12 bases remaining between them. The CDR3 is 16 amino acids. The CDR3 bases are TGTGCCAGCAGCTTAGTTAGGCACACTAGCACAGATACGCAGTATTTT. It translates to CASSLVRHTSTDTQYF. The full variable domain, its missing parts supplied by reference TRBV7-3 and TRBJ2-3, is GAGVSQTPSNKVTEKGKYVELRCDPISGHTALYWYRQSLGQGPEFLIYFQGTGAADDSGLPNDRFFAVRPEGSVSTLKIQRTERGDSAVYLCASSLVRHTSTDTQYFGPGTRLTVL.

The CDR3 DNA reads as TGTGCCACCAGTGAAGCTTGGAGCAATCAGCCCCAGCATTTT. Protein: CATSEAWSNQPQHF. The chain recombines TRBV24-1 with TRBJ1-5, with D uncertain. Germline CDR1 is KGHDR and CDR2 is SFDVKD. The CDR3 totals 14 residues. V lost 4 bases and J lost 1, with 7 bases in between.